These T cell receptor beta chains were read from a single sample in a study of glioma-infiltrating T cells after dendritic cell vaccination. Assay: immunoSEQ multiplex PCR; the TCRdb copy retains only in-frame clones and omits some. This sample has about 92,000 clones, with around 84% found just once. The sequencing here drew on blood, taken before dendritic cell vaccination. The receptor set was obtained from a human donor with glioblastoma. Each CDR3 is given with its conserved first and last residue. D genes are given only for firm matches. Some rows mark clone size as missing; the rest say once, few, many or name a class of expanded clone.

NA	TRBD1	TRBV10-3	TRBJ1-5	TGTGCCATCAGTGAGTCGCCCGGGACAGGCCCCGAGCCCCAGCATTTT	CAISESPGTGPEPQHF
NA	NA	TRBV27	TRBJ1-1	TGTGCCAGCAGAAAAGCGAACACTGAAGCTTTCTTT	CASRKANTEAFF
NA	TRBD1	TRBV28	TRBJ1-2	TGTGCCAGCAGTTTATGGCCCTCCGGGACAGCACAACAGGGGTACACCTTC	CASSLWPSGTAQQGYTF
NA	TRBD1	TRBV27	TRBJ1-2	TGTGCCAGCAGTCCATTTAGCCCTGGGACAGGGAGGGTATATGGCTACACCTTC	CASSPFSPGTGRVYGYTF
NA	NA	TRBV5-1	TRBJ2-1	TGCGCCAGCAGCTTGGTCGCAGTTTACAATGAGCAGTTCTTC	CASSLVAVYNEQFF
NA	TRBD2	TRBV19	TRBJ2-2	TGTGCCAGTAGATATCTAGCGGAGCTAACCGGGGAGCTGTTTTTT	CASRYLAELTGELFF
NA	NA	TRBV6-4	TRBJ1-3	TGTGCCAGCAGTGCCGGGTTTGGAAACACCATATATTTT	CASSAGFGNTIYF
NA	TRBD1	TRBV28	TRBJ2-1	TGTGCCAGCAGCGGGACAGAGAGCTCCTACAATGAGCAGTTCTTC	CASSGTESSYNEQFF
NA	TRBD1	TRBV5-4	TRBJ2-7	TGTGCCAGCAGCTTGGGGGGACAGGACTACGAGCAGTACTTC	CASSLGGQDYEQYF
NA	TRBD1	TRBV11-2	TRBJ2-7	TGTGCCAGCAGCTCGACAGGGTACGAGCAGTACTTC	CASSSTGYEQYF
NA	NA	TRBV27	TRBJ1-1	TGTGCCAGCAGTTATGACAGGTTCGCGAGCACTGAAGCTTTCTTT	CASSYDRFASTEAFF
NA	NA	TRBV7-9	TRBJ2-7	TGTGCCAGCAGCCCGCGTGGAGCCTACGAGCAGTACTTC	CASSPRGAYEQYF
NA	TRBD1	TRBV14	TRBJ2-7	TGTGCCAGCAGCCAAGACAGGAGACAGGGAAGCTCCTACGAGCAGTACTTC	CASSQDRRQGSSYEQYF
NA	TRBD1	TRBV5-5	TRBJ1-5	TGTGCCAGCAGCTCGACAGGGGGCAGGGGTCAGCCCCAGCATTTT	CASSSTGGRGQPQHF
NA	TRBD1	TRBV27	TRBJ1-1	TGTGCCAGCAGTTTTAGTCCAGGGGGCTTGGGTGAAGCTTTCTTT	CASSFSPGGLGEAFF
once	TRBD1	TRBV5-1	TRBJ1-3	TGCGCCAGCAGCTTGACGGGACAGGGCCCTGGAAACACCATATATTTT	CASSLTGQGPGNTIYF
NA	NA	TRBV27	TRBJ2-1	TGTGCCAGCAGTTTATCGATGGTGGGAGCCCGCAATGAGCAGTTCTTC	CASSLSMVGARNEQFF
few	NA	TRBV19	TRBJ1-6	TGTGCCAGTACCCCGAAGGCAGGCACACCCCTCCACTTT	CASTPKAGTPLHF
once	TRBD1	TRBV29-1	TRBJ1-3	TGCAGCGTTGAAGGGGGCAGGGGGTCAGGAAACACCATATATTTT	CSVEGGRGSGNTIYF
few	TRBD1	TRBV6-5	TRBJ1-2	TGTGCCAGCTCCGACAGGGTAGCTTATGGCTACACCTTC	CASSDRVAYGYTF
NA	NA	TRBV11-2	TRBJ1-1	TGTGCCAGCAGCTTCAGAATCCCTGAAGCTTTCTTT	CASSFRIPEAFF
few	NA	TRBV21-1	TRBJ2-7	TGTGCCAGCAGCAAAGTGTGGGGCAGGATTTCCTACGAGCAGTACTTC	CASSKVWGRISYEQYF
NA	TRBD1	TRBV5-1	TRBJ1-1	TGCGCCAGCAGCTTGGCAACAGGGGGCGCAATGAACACTGAAGCTTTCTTT	CASSLATGGAMNTEAFF
NA	TRBD1	TRBV28	TRBJ2-7	TGTGCCAGCAGTTTATGGGGACAGGCGACCTACGAGCAGTACTTC	CASSLWGQATYEQYF
NA	TRBD1	TRBV9	TRBJ1-3	TGTGCCAGCAGCGTCGCCGGGACAGGGGCTGGAAACACCATATATTTT	CASSVAGTGAGNTIYF
NA	NA	TRBV28	TRBJ2-2	TGTGCCAGCAGTTTATTAGTTTGGTTTTCCGGGGAGCTGTTTTTT	CASSLLVWFSGELFF
NA	NA	TRBV19	TRBJ1-2	TGTGCCAGTAGTGCGGGACCTAAGTATGGCTACACCTTC	CASSAGPKYGYTF
NA	TRBD1	TRBV29-1	TRBJ2-2	TGCAGCGGGGAACAGGGGGACCGTGGCACCGGGGAGCTGTTTTTT	CSGEQGDRGTGELFF
NA	TRBD1	TRBV7-3	TRBJ2-7	TGTGCCAGCAGCTTAAACCCAGGGGGCGAGCAGTACTTC	CASSLNPGGEQYF
NA	TRBD2	TRBV7-2	TRBJ2-7	TGTGCCAGCAGCTTTCGACTAGCGGGAGGCCCAACCTACGAGCAGTACTTC	CASSFRLAGGPTYEQYF
NA	TRBD2	TRBV27	TRBJ2-5	TGTGCCAGCAGTTTCCTAGCGGGAGGGGAGACCCAGTACTTC	CASSFLAGGETQYF
NA	NA	TRBV7-9	TRBJ1-2	TGTGCCAGCAGCTTCGCGGGGATCTATGGCTACACCTTC	CASSFAGIYGYTF
NA	NA	TRBV5-1	TRBJ1-1	TGCGCCAGCAGCTTTGGGGAGCGAGTGAACACTGAAGCTTTCTTT	CASSFGERVNTEAFF
NA	TRBD2	TRBV7-2	TRBJ2-3	TGTGCCAGCAGCCCAGGACTAGTGTCAGATACGCAGTATTTT	CASSPGLVSDTQYF
NA	NA	TRBV19	TRBJ1-5	TGTGCCAGTACTTCTACAGGAAACAATCAGCCCCAGCATTTT	CASTSTGNNQPQHF
NA	TRBD1	TRBV18	TRBJ1-2	TGTGCCAGCTCACCCGGGACAGGGAGTGTTAACTATGGCTACACCTTC	CASSPGTGSVNYGYTF
NA	NA	TRBV15	TRBJ2-1	TGTGCCACCAGCATAACGCTTACGGACAGATACAATGAGCAGTTCTTC	CATSITLTDRYNEQFF
NA	TRBD2	TRBV7-3	TRBJ2-1	TGTGCCAGCAGCTTACATACTGCAGGCGGGGGGGCTAACAATGAGCAGTTCTTC	CASSLHTAGGGANNEQFF